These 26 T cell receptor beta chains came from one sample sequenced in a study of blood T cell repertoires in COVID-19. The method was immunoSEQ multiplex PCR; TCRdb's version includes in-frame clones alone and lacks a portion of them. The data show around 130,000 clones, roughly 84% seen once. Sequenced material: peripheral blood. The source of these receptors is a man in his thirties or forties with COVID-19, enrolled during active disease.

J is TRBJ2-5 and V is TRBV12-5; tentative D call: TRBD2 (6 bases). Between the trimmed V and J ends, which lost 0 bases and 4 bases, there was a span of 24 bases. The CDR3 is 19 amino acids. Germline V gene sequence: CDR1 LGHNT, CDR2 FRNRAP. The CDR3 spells CASGLVLGAGRVTGETQYF. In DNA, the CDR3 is TGTGCTAGTGGTTTGGTACTAGGTGCGGGAAGGGTAACGGGAGAGACCCAGTACTTC. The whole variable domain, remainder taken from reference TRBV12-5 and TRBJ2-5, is DARVTQTPRHKVTEMGQEVTMRCQPILGHNTVFWYRQTMMQGLELLAYFRNRAPLDDSGMPKDRFSAEMPDATLATLKIQPSEPRDSAVYFCASGLVLGAGRVTGETQYFGPGTRLLVL.

The CDR3 DNA reads TGTGCCAGCAGTTTACAGGGGTTCCCCTACGAGCAGTACTTC. Its translation is CASSLQGFPYEQYF. V usage is TRBV28 and J usage is TRBJ2-7; perhaps TRBD1 as D (6 bases). V lost 2 bases, J lost 2 bases, and 10 bases lay in between. This CDR3 comprises 14 residues. From germline, CDR1 is MDHEN and CDR2 SYDVKM.

The CDR3 nucleotides read TGTGCCAGTAGTACAGGGGGGCCCCTGAACACTGAAGCTTTCTTT. Residues: CASSTGGPLNTEAFF. The chain has TRBV19 and TRBJ1-1, with TRBD1 identical over 7 bases. The CDR3 loop spans 15 amino acids. Germline V lookup: CDR1 LNHDA, CDR2 SQIVND (reference sequence). The V gene end was trimmed by 4 bases and the J gene end by 0 bases; junction bases not matched to a gene: 5. The whole variable domain, remainder taken from reference TRBV19 and TRBJ1-1, is DGGITQSPKYLFRKEGQNVTLSCEQNLNHDAMYWYRQDPGQGLRLIYYSQIVNDFQKGDIAEGYSVSREKKESFPLTVTSAQKNPTAFYLCASSTGGPLNTEAFFGQGTRLTVV.

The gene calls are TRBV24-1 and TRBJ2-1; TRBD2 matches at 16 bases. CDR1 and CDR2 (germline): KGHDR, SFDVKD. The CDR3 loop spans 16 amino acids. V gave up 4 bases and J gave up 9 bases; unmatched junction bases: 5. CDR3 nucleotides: TGTGCCACCAGTGACCGGGGACTAGCGGGAGGGGCTGAGCAGTTCTTC. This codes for CATSDRGLAGGAEQFF.

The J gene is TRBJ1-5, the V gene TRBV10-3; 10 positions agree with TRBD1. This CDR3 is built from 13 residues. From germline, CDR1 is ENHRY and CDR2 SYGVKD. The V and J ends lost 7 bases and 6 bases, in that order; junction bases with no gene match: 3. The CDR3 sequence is CAITGDRGQPQHF. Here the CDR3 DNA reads TGTGCCATCACCGGGGACAGGGGTCAGCCCCAGCATTTT.

CDR3 residues: CASRFSGLGAYEQYF. CDR3 nucleotide sequence: TGTGCCAGTAGATTCTCCGGGCTCGGGGCCTACGAGCAGTACTTC. V gene TRBV19 combines with J gene TRBJ2-7, with D tentatively TRBD2 (5 bases). V was pared by 6 bases and J by 2 bases, with 17 bases between. CDR3 size: 15 residues. CDR1 LNHDA and CDR2 SQIVND come from the germline V gene (reference sequence).

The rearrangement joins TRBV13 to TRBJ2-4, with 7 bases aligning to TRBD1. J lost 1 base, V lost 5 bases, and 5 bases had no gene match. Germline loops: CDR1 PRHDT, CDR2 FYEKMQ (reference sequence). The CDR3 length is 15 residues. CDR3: CASSTYRGAKNIQYF. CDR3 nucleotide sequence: TGTGCCAGCAGCACCTACAGGGGTGCCAAAAACATTCAGTACTTC. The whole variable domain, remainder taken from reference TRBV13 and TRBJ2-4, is AAGVIQSPRHLIKEKRETATLKCYPIPRHDTVYWYQQGPGQDPQFLISFYEKMQSDKGSIPDRFSAQQFSDYHSELNMSSLELGDSALYFCASSTYRGAKNIQYFGAGTRLSVL.

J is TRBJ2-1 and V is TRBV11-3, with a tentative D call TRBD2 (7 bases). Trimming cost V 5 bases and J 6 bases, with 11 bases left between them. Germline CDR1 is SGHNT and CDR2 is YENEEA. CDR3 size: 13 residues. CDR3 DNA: TGTGCCAGCAGCCTGGGGGGGCCCAATGAGCAGTTCTTC. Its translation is CASSLGGPNEQFF.

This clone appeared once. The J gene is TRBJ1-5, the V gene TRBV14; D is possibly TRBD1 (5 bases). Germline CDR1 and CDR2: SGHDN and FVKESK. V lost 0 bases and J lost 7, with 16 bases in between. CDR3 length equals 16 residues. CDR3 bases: TGTGCCAGCAGCCAAGATCCGGCCAGGGCGGCCCAGCCCCAGCATTTT. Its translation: CASSQDPARAAQPQHF.

The CDR3 DNA follows: TGTGCCACCCAGGGTAGGAGCTACGAGCAGTACTTC. Amino acids: CATQGRSYEQYF. The chain uses TRBV7-2 and TRBJ2-7, with a tentative D call TRBD1 (5 bases). The CDR3 has 12 amino acids. V was pared by 10 bases and J by 3 bases, with 13 bases between. Germline CDR1 is SGHTA and CDR2 is FQGNSA.

CDR3 in amino acids: CASSVAPAEASTDTQYF. DNA for the CDR3: TGTGCCAGCAGCGTAGCCCCTGCGGAGGCTAGCACAGATACGCAGTATTTT. The rearrangement links TRBV9 to TRBJ2-3, with D possibly matching TRBD2 (5 bases). This CDR3 region has 17 residues. V lost 0 bases and J 0 bases, leaving 14 bases between the germline ends. The germline V gene encodes CDR1 SGDLS and CDR2 YYNGEE.

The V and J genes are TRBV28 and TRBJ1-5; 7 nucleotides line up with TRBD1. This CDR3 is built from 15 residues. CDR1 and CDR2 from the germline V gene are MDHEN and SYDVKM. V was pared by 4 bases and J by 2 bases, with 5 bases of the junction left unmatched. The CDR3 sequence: CASSSDGQGNQPQHF. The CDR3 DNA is TGTGCCAGCAGTTCCGATGGACAGGGCAATCAGCCCCAGCATTTT. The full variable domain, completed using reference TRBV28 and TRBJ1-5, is DVKVTQSSRYLVKRTGEKVFLECVQDMDHENMFWYRQDPGLGLRLIYFSYDVKMKEKGDIPEGYSVSREKKERFSLILESASTNQTSMYLCASSSDGQGNQPQHFGDGTRLSIL.

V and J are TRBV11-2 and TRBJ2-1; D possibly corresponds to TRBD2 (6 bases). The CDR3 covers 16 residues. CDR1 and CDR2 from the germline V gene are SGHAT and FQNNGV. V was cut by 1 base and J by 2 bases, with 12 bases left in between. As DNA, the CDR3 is TGTGCCAGCAGCTTAGTCATGCAGCGGGCCTACAATGAGCAGTTCTTC. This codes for CASSLVMQRAYNEQFF.

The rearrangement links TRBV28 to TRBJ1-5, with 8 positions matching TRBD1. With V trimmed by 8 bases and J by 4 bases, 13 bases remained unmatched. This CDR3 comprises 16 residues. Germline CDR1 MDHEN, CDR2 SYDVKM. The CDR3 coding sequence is TGTGCCAGCTCTTACCCCTCGGACAGGGTTAATCAGCCCCAGCATTTT. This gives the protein CASSYPSDRVNQPQHF.

Here the CDR3 DNA reads TGTGCCAGCATACAAGAGGGGGGAGGGCCCTCCTACAATGAGCAGTTCTTC. Amino acids: CASIQEGGGPSYNEQFF. The rearrangement links TRBV2 to TRBJ2-1; D is possibly TRBD2 (7 bases). The CDR3 has 17 amino acids. V was cut by 7 bases and J by 0 bases, with 19 bases left in between. Germline assignment: CDR1 SNHLY and CDR2 FYNNEI.

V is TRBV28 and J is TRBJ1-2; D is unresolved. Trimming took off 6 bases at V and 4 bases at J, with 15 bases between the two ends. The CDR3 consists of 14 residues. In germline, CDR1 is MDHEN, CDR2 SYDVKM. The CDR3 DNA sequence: TGTGCCAGCAGATCCCCAGGCAGTACCTATGGCTACACCTTC. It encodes CASRSPGSTYGYTF.

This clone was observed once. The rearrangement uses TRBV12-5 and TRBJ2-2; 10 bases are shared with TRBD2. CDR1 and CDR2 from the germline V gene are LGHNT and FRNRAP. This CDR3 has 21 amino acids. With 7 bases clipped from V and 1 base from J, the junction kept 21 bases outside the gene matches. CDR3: CASAQYPGGLSSGRNTGELFF. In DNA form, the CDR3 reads TGTGCTAGTGCTCAATACCCCGGGGGGCTATCTAGCGGGAGGAACACCGGGGAGCTGTTTTTT.

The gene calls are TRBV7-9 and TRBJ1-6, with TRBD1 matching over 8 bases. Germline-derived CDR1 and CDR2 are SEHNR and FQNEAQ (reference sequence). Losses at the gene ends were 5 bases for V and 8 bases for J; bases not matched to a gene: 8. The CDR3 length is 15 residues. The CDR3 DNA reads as TGTGCCAGCAGCCACTCAGGGGGCCGGGATTCACCCCTCCACTTT. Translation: CASSHSGGRDSPLHF.

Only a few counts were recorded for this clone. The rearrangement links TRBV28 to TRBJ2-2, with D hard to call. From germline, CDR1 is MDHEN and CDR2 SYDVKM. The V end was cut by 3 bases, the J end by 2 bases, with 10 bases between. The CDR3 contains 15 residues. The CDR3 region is CASSLRRRNTGELFF. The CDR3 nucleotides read TGTGCCAGCAGTTTGAGGAGACGTAACACCGGGGAGCTGTTTTTT. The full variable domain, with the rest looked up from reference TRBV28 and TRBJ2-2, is DVKVTQSSRYLVKRTGEKVFLECVQDMDHENMFWYRQDPGLGLRLIYFSYDVKMKEKGDIPEGYSVSREKKERFSLILESASTNQTSMYLCASSLRRRNTGELFFGEGSRLTVL.

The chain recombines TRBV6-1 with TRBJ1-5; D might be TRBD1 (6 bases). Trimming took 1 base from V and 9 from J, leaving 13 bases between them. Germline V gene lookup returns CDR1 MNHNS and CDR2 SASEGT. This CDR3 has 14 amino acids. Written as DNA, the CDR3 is TGTGCCAGCAGTGAAGAACAGGGCGTAACGCCCCAGCATTTT. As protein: CASSEEQGVTPQHF.

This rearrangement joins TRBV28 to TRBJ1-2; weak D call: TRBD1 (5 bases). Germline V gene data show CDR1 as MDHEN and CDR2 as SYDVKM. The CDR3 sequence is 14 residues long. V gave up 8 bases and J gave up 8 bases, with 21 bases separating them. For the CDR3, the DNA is TGTGCCAGCGTAAACCTCCAGGGCGCGCGAGGCTACACCTTC. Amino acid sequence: CASVNLQGARGYTF.

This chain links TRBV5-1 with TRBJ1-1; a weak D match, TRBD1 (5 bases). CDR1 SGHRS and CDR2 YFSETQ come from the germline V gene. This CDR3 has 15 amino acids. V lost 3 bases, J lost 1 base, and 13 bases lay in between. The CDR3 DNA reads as TGCGCCAGCAGCTCCCAACCGGGGGGGAACACTGAAGCTTTCTTT. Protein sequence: CASSSQPGGNTEAFF.

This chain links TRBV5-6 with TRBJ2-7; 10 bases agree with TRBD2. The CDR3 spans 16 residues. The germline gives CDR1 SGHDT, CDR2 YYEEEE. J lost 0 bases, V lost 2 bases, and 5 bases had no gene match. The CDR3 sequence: CASSLLLAGSSYEQYF. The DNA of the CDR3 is TGTGCCAGCAGCTTACTACTAGCGGGGAGCTCCTACGAGCAGTACTTC.

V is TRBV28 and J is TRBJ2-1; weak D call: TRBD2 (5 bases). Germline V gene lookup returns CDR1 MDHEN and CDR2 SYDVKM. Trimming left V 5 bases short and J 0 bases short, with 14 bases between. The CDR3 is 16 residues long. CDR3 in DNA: TGTGCCAGCAGTGCCCTAGCTCCATCCTCCTACAATGAGCAGTTCTTC. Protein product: CASSALAPSSYNEQFF.

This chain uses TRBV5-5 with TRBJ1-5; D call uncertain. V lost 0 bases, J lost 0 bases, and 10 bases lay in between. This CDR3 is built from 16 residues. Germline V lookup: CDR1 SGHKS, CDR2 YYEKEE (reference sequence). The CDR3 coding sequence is TGTGCCAGCAGCTTGGCCGGTACCTTTAGCAATCAGCCCCAGCATTTT. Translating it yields CASSLAGTFSNQPQHF.

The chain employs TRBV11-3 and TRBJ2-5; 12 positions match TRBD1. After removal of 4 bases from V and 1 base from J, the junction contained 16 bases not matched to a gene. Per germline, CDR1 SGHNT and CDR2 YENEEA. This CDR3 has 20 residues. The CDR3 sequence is CASSSEGQGATGTLQETQYF. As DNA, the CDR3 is TGTGCCAGCAGCTCGGAGGGACAGGGGGCAACCGGGACGCTCCAAGAGACCCAGTACTTC.